This paragraph reports one TCR beta chain. Antigen specificity is unknown. 60 Vbeta and 13 Jbeta primers were used in PCR. Only in-frame clones appear in the TCRdb table, and some are missing; sequencing was by immunoSEQ multiplex PCR. The table has 100,000 to 150,000 clones, 74% seen once. The source of the sample is a study of cytomegalovirus exposure and HLA in healthy donors. Study findings and constraints: Across donors, most TCRs were seen rarely, yet some public ones were widespread. It was reported that the classifier diagnosed cytomegalovirus status with high specificity and sensitivity in both the original and validation cohorts. Cytomegalovirus-associated status was assigned to about 160 TCR beta chains. Later, an analysis showed that TCR beta chains associated with HLA were more clonally expanded than others that were equally common.

Trimming pared 8 bases from V and 1 base from J, leaving 11 bases between. This CDR3 comprises 13 residues. This sequence joins TRBV23-1 and TRBJ1-1; a possible D gene is TRBD1 (6 bases). TRBV23-1 is an open reading frame, and its role is uncertain. The material sequenced was PBMCs. The sequence derives from a man between 35 and 55 years old in good health and CMV-seropositive. DNA of the CDR3: TGCGCCAGCCCGGACAGCCGGAACACTGAAGCTTTCTTT. As protein: CASPDSRNTEAFF.